This T cell receptor (beta chain) was obtained from a study of blood T cell repertoires in COVID-19. Method: immunoSEQ multiplex PCR; TCRdb's copy keeps in-frame clones and lacks some. This table holds around 500,000 clones, 88% found once. This CDR3 region has 14 residues. The ends were cut back, 3 bases at V and 1 base at J, with 10 bases in the middle. The germline V gene has CDR1 DFQATT and CDR2 SNEGSKA (reference sequence). Sequenced sample: PBMCs or T cells enriched from blood (not recorded which). The chain couples TRBV20-1 to TRBJ1-5; D is unresolved. The receptor comes from a woman aged 40 to 50 who had recovered from COVID-19. The DNA for the CDR3 is TGCAGTGCTAGTTCGGGGAGCAGCAATCAGCCCCAGCATTTT. This translates into CSASSGSSNQPQHF.